These 30 T cell receptor beta chains share one sample of origin, sequenced in a study of beta chain features in type 1 diabetes. Broader study findings: Type 1 diabetes patients showed a moderate but significant shortening of TCRB CDR3s in all four CD4+ subsets.

These receptors are not linked to any known antigen. As every portion of the isolated RNA was reverse transcribed, the sequencing read expressed TCRB transcripts. Measured with immunoSEQ multiplex PCR; TCRdb has only the in-frame clones, and not every one. The data contain 310,000 or so clones, approximately 15% of them singletons. The sequencing sample was made of naive CD4+ T cells from blood. The receptors originated from a man between 18 and 29 years old with type 1 diabetes.

The gene calls are TRBV7-2 and TRBJ1-4; D gene ambiguous. Trimming shortened V by 2 bases and J by 10 bases, and 8 bases separated the two germline ends. CDR3 length: 12 amino acids. Germline V CDR1 and CDR2: SGHTA, FQGNSA. The CDR3 DNA sequence: TGTGCCAGCAGCTTACAGCGCGGAAAACTGTTTTTT. Protein product: CASSLQRGKLFF.

The gene calls are TRBV27 and TRBJ2-5, with D possibly TRBD2 on 6 matching bases. Deletions cut 5 bases from V and 9 bases from J, with 19 bases between. This CDR3 has 14 residues. The germline V gene encodes CDR1 MNHEY and CDR2 SMNVEV (reference sequence). The CDR3 sequence is CASSPDGQWRAQYF. CDR3 DNA sequence: TGTGCCAGCAGTCCCGACGGCCAATGGAGGGCCCAGTACTTC.

This chain joins TRBV28 and TRBJ2-7, with TRBD2 matching 12 bases. CDR1 is MDHEN and CDR2 is SYDVKM in the germline V gene. V lost 8 bases, J lost 5 bases, and 13 bases stayed unmatched. The CDR3 sequence is 16 residues long. The CDR3 DNA reads as TGTGCCAGCCTTAATAACGGACTAGCGGGATTCCACGAGCAGTACTTC. Encoded protein: CASLNNGLAGFHEQYF.

The sample holds a few counts of this clone. The chain's CDR3 is CASSVAGFPYEQYF. The CDR3 bases are TGTGCCAGCAGCGTAGCCGGGTTCCCCTACGAGCAGTACTTC. This chain connects TRBV9 to TRBJ2-7; unclear D gene. The CDR3 extends over 14 amino acids. V lost 0 bases to trimming and J lost 2 bases, with 9 bases between them. Germline CDR1 SGDLS, CDR2 YYNGEE.

This clone was found a few times. This chain uses TRBV9 with TRBJ2-1; the match to TRBD2 covers 7 bases. The CDR3 length is 15 residues. Trimming at V came to 4 bases and at J to 4 bases, leaving 8 bases not matched to a gene. The germline V gene has CDR1 SGDLS and CDR2 YYNGEE. The CDR3 DNA is TGTGCCAGCAGCCCCGCTAGCGGACGATACAATGAGCAGTTCTTC. Its protein is CASSPASGRYNEQFF.

The rearrangement links TRBV27 to TRBJ1-2; tentative D call: TRBD1 (5 bases). Germline V lookup: CDR1 MNHEY, CDR2 SMNVEV (reference sequence). The CDR3 consists of 15 residues. V lost 5 bases and J 4 bases, leaving 17 bases between the germline ends. CDR3 region: CASSPRPTEAYGYTF. The CDR3 DNA follows: TGTGCCAGCAGTCCTCGCCCGACAGAAGCCTATGGCTACACCTTC.

V gene TRBV12-5 combines with J gene TRBJ2-1, with 7 bases fitting TRBD1. The CDR3 covers 14 residues. V shed 6 bases and J 4 bases; nucleotides not matched to a gene: 6. Germline V gene lookup returns CDR1 LGHNT and CDR2 FRNRAP. The CDR3 protein is CASGQGLLYNEQFF. Here the CDR3 DNA reads TGTGCTAGTGGACAGGGGCTACTGTACAATGAGCAGTTCTTC.

This chain connects TRBV7-2 to TRBJ1-4; D is unclear. Deletions cut 1 base from V and 7 bases from J, with 13 bases between. The CDR3 sequence is 15 residues long. Germline CDR1 reads SGHTA; CDR2 reads FQGNSA. The CDR3 DNA reads as TGTGCCAGCAGCTTAGTACGGTCAGGAGGTGAAAAACTGTTTTTT. Translation gives CASSLVRSGGEKLFF.

The rearrangement links TRBV7-2 to TRBJ2-1; D gene unclear. V was shortened by 5 bases and J by 0 bases, with 11 bases between the two germline ends. This CDR3 spans 15 amino acids. Germline V gives CDR1 SGHTA, CDR2 FQGNSA. CDR3 sequence reads: CASSPSSGSYNEQFF. The CDR3 coding sequence is TGTGCCAGCAGCCCATCATCAGGCTCCTACAATGAGCAGTTCTTC.

The chain joins TRBV7-9 to TRBJ1-1; the D gene is possibly TRBD1 (5 bases). The ends were cut back, 8 bases at V and 6 bases at J, with 16 bases in the middle. This CDR3 is 13 amino acids long. Germline lookup yields CDR1 SEHNR and CDR2 FQNEAQ (reference sequence). In DNA, the CDR3 is TGTGCCAGCTCTATGATCAGGGAGGCTGAAGCTTTCTTT. Translating it yields CASSMIREAEAFF.

Only a few counts were recorded for this clone. The chain employs TRBV5-4 and TRBJ2-7, with 8 bases identical to TRBD1. The V gene end was trimmed by 3 bases and the J gene end by 6 bases; junction bases not matched to a gene: 8. Germline V gene data show CDR1 as SGHNT and CDR2 as YYREEE (reference sequence). This CDR3 comprises 14 residues. The CDR3 DNA is TGTGCCAGCAGCTCGTGGGACAGGTCCGGCGAGCAGTACTTC. This codes for CASSSWDRSGEQYF. Together with reference TRBV5-4 and TRBJ2-7, the CDR3 gives the full variable domain: ETGVTQSPTHLIKTRGQQVTLRCSSQSGHNTVSWYQQALGQGPQFIFQYYREEENGRGNFPPRFSGLQFPNYSSELNVNALELDDSALYLCASSSWDRSGEQYFGPGTRLTVT.

V usage is TRBV28 and J usage is TRBJ1-1, with 8 bases that match TRBD1. The CDR3 is 13 residues long. Germline V gene lookup returns CDR1 MDHEN and CDR2 SYDVKM. Trimming cost V 8 bases and J 3 bases; bases outside gene matches: 5. CDR3 nucleotide sequence: TGTGCCAGCGTCGGACAGGGCGACACTGAAGCTTTCTTT. This sequence encodes CASVGQGDTEAFF.

The V and J genes are TRBV4-1 and TRBJ1-2; weak D call: TRBD1 (6 bases). Trimming cost V 6 bases and J 1 base, with 12 bases left between them. The CDR3 has 14 residues. Germline assignment: CDR1 MGHRA and CDR2 YSYEKL. CDR3 in DNA: TGCGCCAGCAGGGGACACCAGATTAACTATGGCTACACCTTC. Amino acid sequence: CASRGHQINYGYTF.

This clone was picked up a small number of times. The chain uses TRBV30 and TRBJ1-5; TRBD1 matches at 7 bases. This CDR3 contains 13 residues. J gave up 5 bases and V 3 bases, and 4 bases lay outside the gene matches. Germline-derived CDR1 and CDR2 are GTSNPN and SVGIG (reference sequence). The CDR3 DNA reads TGTGCCTGGAGACAGGGGACTCATCAGCCCCAGCATTTT. Protein: CAWRQGTHQPQHF.

The chain carries TRBV29-1 and TRBJ2-3; a weak D match, TRBD1 (5 bases). The CDR3 runs 15 residues. Germline values: CDR1 SQVTM, CDR2 ANQGSEA. Trimming cost V 7 bases and J 0 bases, with 17 bases left between them. The CDR3 loop reads CSANQGSISTDTQYF. Here the CDR3 DNA reads TGCAGCGCTAACCAGGGAAGCATTAGCACAGATACGCAGTATTTT.

This clone came up a few times. The chain is built from TRBV6-4 and TRBJ2-5; 10 positions agree with TRBD2. This CDR3 is built from 15 residues. V gave up 4 bases and J gave up 4 bases; unmatched junction bases: 6. Germline loops: CDR1 MRHNA, CDR2 SNTAGT. The CDR3 region has the DNA TGTGCCAGCAGTGCGGGAGTAGCGGGAGGAGAGACCCAGTACTTC. Residues: CASSAGVAGGETQYF.

The V and J genes are TRBV7-9 and TRBJ1-2; D is unclear. CDR1 and CDR2 from the germline V gene are SEHNR and FQNEAQ (reference sequence). Trimming stripped 1 base from V and 3 bases from J, with 6 bases between. This CDR3 spans 13 amino acids. The CDR3 here is CASSLVQYYGYTF. CDR3 DNA sequence: TGTGCCAGCAGCTTAGTACAGTACTATGGCTACACCTTC.

This clone occurred a few times. The rearrangement links TRBV7-2 to TRBJ2-3, with 7 bases identical to TRBD1. The germline V gene encodes CDR1 SGHTA and CDR2 FQGNSA. The CDR3 sequence is 13 residues long. After removal of 5 bases from V and 6 bases from J, the junction contained 5 bases not matched to a gene. CDR3 residues: CASSVTGVDTQYF. The CDR3 DNA follows: TGTGCCAGCAGCGTAACAGGGGTGGATACGCAGTATTTT.

V is TRBV6-4 and J is TRBJ2-3; 9 bases line up with TRBD2. Germline CDR1 is MRHNA and CDR2 is SNTAGT. The CDR3 has 14 amino acids. The J segment lost 5 bases and the V segment lost 5 bases, leaving 5 bases of the junction unmatched. Here the CDR3 reads CASSRGLARDTQYF. The CDR3 DNA reads TGTGCCAGCAGTCGGGGACTAGCACGAGATACGCAGTATTTT.

V gene TRBV7-9 combines with J gene TRBJ1-2; the match to TRBD1 covers 7 bases. V was pared by 1 base and J by 7 bases, with 3 bases of the junction left unmatched. This CDR3 spans 13 amino acids. Germline-derived CDR1 and CDR2 are SEHNR and FQNEAQ (reference sequence). Here the CDR3 reads CASSLETGLGYTF. In DNA, the CDR3 is TGTGCCAGCAGCTTAGAGACAGGGCTTGGCTACACCTTC.

This chain joins TRBV28 and TRBJ2-4; D gene ambiguous. The CDR3 is made up of 13 amino acids. The germline V gene encodes CDR1 MDHEN and CDR2 SYDVKM. Deletions cut 6 bases from V and 1 base from J, with 7 bases between. The CDR3 nucleotides are TGTGCCAGCAGCCTAGAGGCCAAAAACATTCAGTACTTC. As protein: CASSLEAKNIQYF.

This clone was seen a handful of times. The rearrangement links TRBV9 to TRBJ2-7, with TRBD1 matching 8 bases. Germline CDR1 reads SGDLS; CDR2 reads YYNGEE. CDR3 length: 16 residues. The V gene end was trimmed by 1 base and the J gene end by 6 bases; junction bases not matched to a gene: 12. CDR3 bases: TGTGCCAGCAGCGTACAGCCCGGGACAGGAGGGGCCGAGCAGTACTTC. Encoded protein: CASSVQPGTGGAEQYF.

This clone was recorded a few times. This chain's CDR3 is CASSSGGMQPQHF. CDR3 nucleotides: TGTGCCAGCAGTTCCGGGGGGATGCAGCCCCAGCATTTT. The rearrangement uses TRBV28 and TRBJ1-5; possible D gene TRBD1, 5 bases. Trimming took off 4 bases at V and 7 bases at J, with 11 bases between the two ends. Germline V gene data show CDR1 as MDHEN and CDR2 as SYDVKM. The CDR3 covers 13 residues.

This chain connects TRBV30 to TRBJ1-2; D may be TRBD1 (6 bases). The germline V and J ends were trimmed by 4 bases and 4 bases, with 10 bases remaining between them. Germline V gene sequence: CDR1 GTSNPN, CDR2 SVGIG (reference sequence). The CDR3 runs 12 residues. The CDR3 DNA reads TGTGCCTGGAAGGCCAGGGGCTATGGCTACACCTTC. Translation gives CAWKARGYGYTF. Full variable domain (rest looked up from reference TRBV30 and TRBJ1-2): SQTIHQWPATLVQPVGSPLSLECTVEGTSNPNLYWYRQAAGRGLQLLFYSVGIGQISSEVPQNLSASRPQDRQFILSSKKLLLSDSGFYLCAWKARGYGYTFGSGTRLTVV.

The chain recombines TRBV5-4 with TRBJ1-2, with TRBD1 matching over 10 bases. This CDR3 has 14 residues. Germline trimming cut 5 bases from V and 7 bases from J; bases unmatched to any gene: 8. The V gene's germline CDR1 is SGHNT and CDR2 YYREEE (reference sequence). CDR3 nucleotide sequence: TGTGCCAGCAGGCCGTGGGGGACAGGGGCTGGCTACACCTTC. Residues: CASRPWGTGAGYTF.

This rearrangement joins TRBV5-1 to TRBJ2-3; 9 nucleotides match TRBD1. The CDR3 spans 14 residues. Germline loops: CDR1 SGHRS, CDR2 YFSETQ. The V and J ends lost 5 bases and 2 bases, in that order; junction bases with no gene match: 3. The CDR3 DNA sequence: TGCGCCAGCAGAGGGACAGGGTTCACAGATACGCAGTATTTT. Translated, it gives CASRGTGFTDTQYF.

This clone was seen a handful of times. The rearrangement joins TRBV19 to TRBJ2-1; 8 nucleotides agree with TRBD2. Germline values: CDR1 LNHDA, CDR2 SQIVND (reference sequence). The CDR3 has 16 amino acids. V lost 3 bases to trimming and J lost 1 base; unmatched junction nucleotides: 5. CDR3 sequence reads: CASSMMSSGSYNEQFF. CDR3 coding DNA: TGTGCCAGTAGTATGATGTCTAGCGGGTCCTACAATGAGCAGTTCTTC.

Of note for this clone: A junction end diverges from the germline sequence, so it may reflect a read error. The chain recombines TRBV11-2 with TRBJ1-6, with 8 nucleotides matching TRBD1. Germline V CDR1 and CDR2: SGHAT, FQNNGV. This CDR3 region has 12 residues. The CDR3 sequence is CASSLAGGNGNF. The CDR3 coding sequence is TGTGCCAGCAGCTTAGCAGGGGGCAATGGTAACTTT.

V is TRBV2 and J is TRBJ2-4, with 14 bases that match TRBD2. The CDR3 covers 17 residues. J was trimmed by 0 bases and V by 6 bases; bases with no gene match: 4. CDR1 is SNHLY, CDR2 FYNNEI, per germline. The CDR3 is CASRRGLAGVAKNIQYF. CDR3 DNA sequence: TGTGCCAGCAGGAGGGGACTAGCGGGGGTAGCCAAAAACATTCAGTACTTC.

This clone was observed a handful of times. This rearrangement joins TRBV4-3 to TRBJ1-4, with D hard to call. V shed 0 bases and J shed 12 bases, with 20 bases lying between them. CDR3 length: 16 amino acids. From germline, CDR1 is LGHNA and CDR2 YSLEER. DNA for the CDR3: TGCGCCAGCAGCCAAGATTCGCGACCGAGCCGGCGGGAACTGTTTTTT. It is translated as CASSQDSRPSRRELFF.